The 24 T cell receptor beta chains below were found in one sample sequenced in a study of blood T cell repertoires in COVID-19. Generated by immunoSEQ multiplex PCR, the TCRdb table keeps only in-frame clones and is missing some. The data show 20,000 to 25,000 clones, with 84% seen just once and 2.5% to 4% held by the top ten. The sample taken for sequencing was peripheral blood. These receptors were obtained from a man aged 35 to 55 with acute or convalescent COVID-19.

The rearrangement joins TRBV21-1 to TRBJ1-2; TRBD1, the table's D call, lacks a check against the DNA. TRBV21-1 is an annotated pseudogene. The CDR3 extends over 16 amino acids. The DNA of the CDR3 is TGTGCCAGCAGTACCGGGGAGGGCAGGGGGCTTGATGGCTACACCTTC. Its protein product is CASSTGEGRGLDGYTF.

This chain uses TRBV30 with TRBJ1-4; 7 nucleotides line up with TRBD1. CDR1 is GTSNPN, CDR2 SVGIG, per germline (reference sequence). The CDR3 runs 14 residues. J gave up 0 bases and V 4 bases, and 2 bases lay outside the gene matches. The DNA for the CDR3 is TGTGCCTGGACTGGACAGGCAACTAATGAAAAACTGTTTTTT. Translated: CAWTGQATNEKLFF.

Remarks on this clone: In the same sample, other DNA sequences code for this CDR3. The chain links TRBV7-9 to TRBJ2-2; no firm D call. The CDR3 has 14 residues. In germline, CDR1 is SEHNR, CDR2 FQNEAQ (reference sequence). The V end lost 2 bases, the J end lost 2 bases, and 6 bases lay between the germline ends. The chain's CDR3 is CASSLTQNTGELFF. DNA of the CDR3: TGTGCCAGCAGCTTAACACAAAACACCGGGGAGCTGTTTTTT.

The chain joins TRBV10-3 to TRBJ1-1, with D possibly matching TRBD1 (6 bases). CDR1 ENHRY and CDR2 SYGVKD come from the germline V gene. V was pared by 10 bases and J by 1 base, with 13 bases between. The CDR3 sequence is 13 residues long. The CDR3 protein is CATTGQTNTEAFF. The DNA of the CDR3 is TGTGCCACAACCGGACAGACGAACACTGAAGCTTTCTTT.

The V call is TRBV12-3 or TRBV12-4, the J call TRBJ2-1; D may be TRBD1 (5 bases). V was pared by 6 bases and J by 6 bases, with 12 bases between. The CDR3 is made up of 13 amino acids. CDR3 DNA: TGTGCCAGCAGCCCGATCAGGGCCAATGAGCAGTTCTTC. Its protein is CASSPIRANEQFF.

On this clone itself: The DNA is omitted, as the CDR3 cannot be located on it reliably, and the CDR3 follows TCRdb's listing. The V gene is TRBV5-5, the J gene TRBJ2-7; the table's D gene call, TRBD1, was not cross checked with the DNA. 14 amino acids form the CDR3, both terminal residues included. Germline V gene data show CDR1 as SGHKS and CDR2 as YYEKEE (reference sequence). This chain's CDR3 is CASQFGPGTYEQYF.

This chain's CDR3 is CASARDGQHGYTF. The CDR3 DNA sequence: TGCGCCAGCGCCCGAGATGGGCAGCATGGCTACACCTTC. The V gene is TRBV5-1, the J gene TRBJ1-2; D is unclear. CDR1 and CDR2 (germline): SGHRS, YFSETQ. Trimming cost V 7 bases and J 6 bases, with 16 bases left between them. The CDR3 covers 13 residues.

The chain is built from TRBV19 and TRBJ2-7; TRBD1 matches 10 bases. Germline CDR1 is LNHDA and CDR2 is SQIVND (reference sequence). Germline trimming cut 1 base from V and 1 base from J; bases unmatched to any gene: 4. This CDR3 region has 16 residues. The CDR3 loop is CASSIGGDRGSYEQYF. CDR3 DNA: TGTGCCAGTAGTATAGGTGGGGACAGGGGATCCTACGAGCAGTACTTC.

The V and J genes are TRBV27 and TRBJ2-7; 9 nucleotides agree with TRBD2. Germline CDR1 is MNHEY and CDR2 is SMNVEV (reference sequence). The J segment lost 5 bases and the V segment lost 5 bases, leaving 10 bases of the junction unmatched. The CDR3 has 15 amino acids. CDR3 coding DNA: TGTGCCAGCAGTCCTCCCGCGGGAGGGCCCGACGAGCAGTACTTC. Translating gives CASSPPAGGPDEQYF.

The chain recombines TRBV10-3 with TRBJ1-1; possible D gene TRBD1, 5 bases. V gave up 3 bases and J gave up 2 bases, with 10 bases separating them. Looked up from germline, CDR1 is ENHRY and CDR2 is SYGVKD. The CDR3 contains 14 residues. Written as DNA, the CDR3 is TGTGCCATCAGTGAACCGGGGGTTAACACTGAAGCTTTCTTT. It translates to CAISEPGVNTEAFF.

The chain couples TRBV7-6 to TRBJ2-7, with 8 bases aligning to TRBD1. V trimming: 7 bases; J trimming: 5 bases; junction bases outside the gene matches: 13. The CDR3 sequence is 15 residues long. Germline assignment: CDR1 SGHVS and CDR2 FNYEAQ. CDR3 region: CASTQGTGPQNEQYF. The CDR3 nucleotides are TGTGCCAGCACCCAGGGGACAGGTCCTCAAAACGAGCAGTACTTC.

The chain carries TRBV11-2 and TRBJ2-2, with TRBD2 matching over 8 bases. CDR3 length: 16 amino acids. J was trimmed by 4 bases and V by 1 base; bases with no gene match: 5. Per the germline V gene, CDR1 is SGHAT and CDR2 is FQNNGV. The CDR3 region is CASSLGVAGFTGELFF. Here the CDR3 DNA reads TGTGCCAGCAGCTTAGGTGTAGCGGGGTTCACCGGGGAGCTGTTTTTT.

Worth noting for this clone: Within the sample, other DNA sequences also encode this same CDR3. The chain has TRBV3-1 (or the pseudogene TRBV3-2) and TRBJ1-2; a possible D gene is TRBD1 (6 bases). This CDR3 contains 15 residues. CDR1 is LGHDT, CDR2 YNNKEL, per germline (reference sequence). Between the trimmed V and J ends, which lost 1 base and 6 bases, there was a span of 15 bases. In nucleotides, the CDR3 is TGTGCCAGCAGCCAAGGAGACAGGCCACCTCATGGCTACACCTTC. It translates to CASSQGDRPPHGYTF.

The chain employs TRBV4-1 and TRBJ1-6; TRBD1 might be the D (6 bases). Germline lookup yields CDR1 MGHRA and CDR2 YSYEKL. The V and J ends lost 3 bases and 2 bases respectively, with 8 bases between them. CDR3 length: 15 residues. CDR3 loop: CASSQDRTYNSPLHF. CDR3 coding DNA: TGCGCCAGCAGCCAGGACAGAACCTATAATTCACCCCTCCACTTT.

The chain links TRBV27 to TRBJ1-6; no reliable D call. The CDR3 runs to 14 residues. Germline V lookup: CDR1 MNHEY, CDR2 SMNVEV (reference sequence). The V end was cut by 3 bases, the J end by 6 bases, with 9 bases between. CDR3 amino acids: CASSFREANSPLHF. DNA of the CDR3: TGTGCCAGCAGTTTTCGAGAGGCTAATTCACCCCTCCACTTT.

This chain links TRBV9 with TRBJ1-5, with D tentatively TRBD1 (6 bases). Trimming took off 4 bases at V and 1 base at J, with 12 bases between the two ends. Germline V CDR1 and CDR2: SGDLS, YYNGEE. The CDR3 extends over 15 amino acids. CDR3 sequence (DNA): TGTGCCAGCAGCTTACAGGGCTCAAGCAATCAGCCCCAGCATTTT. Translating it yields CASSLQGSSNQPQHF.

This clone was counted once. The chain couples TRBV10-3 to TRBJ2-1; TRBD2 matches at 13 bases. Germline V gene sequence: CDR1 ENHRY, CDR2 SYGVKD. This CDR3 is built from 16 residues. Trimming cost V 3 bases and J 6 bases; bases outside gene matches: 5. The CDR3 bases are TGTGCCATCAGTGACCCCGGACTAGCGGGAGTCAATGAGCAGTTCTTC. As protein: CAISDPGLAGVNEQFF.

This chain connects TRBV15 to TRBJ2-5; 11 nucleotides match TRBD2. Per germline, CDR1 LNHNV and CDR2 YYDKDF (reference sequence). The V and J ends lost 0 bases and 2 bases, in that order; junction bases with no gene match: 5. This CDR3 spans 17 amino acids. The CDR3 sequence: CATSRDKTSGAQETQYF. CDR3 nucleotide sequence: TGTGCCACCAGCAGAGATAAGACTAGCGGGGCACAAGAGACCCAGTACTTC.

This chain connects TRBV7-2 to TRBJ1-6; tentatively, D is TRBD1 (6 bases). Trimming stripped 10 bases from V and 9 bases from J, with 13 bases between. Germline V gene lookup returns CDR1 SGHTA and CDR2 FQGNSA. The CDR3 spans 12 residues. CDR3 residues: CATGGAPSPLHF. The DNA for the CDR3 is TGTGCCACGGGGGGGGCGCCTTCACCCCTCCACTTT.

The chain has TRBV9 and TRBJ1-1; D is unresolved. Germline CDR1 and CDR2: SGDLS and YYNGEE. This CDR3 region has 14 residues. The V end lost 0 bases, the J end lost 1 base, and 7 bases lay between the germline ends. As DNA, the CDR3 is TGTGCCAGCAGCGTAGATAGCAGGAACACTGAAGCTTTCTTT. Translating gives CASSVDSRNTEAFF.

Here the CDR3 DNA reads TGTGCCAGTAGCGAGCGGGGGTATCAGCCCCAGCATTTT. This sequence encodes CASSERGYQPQHF. The chain links TRBV19 to TRBJ1-5, with a weak D call TRBD1 (5 bases). CDR3 length: 13 amino acids. CDR1 is LNHDA, CDR2 SQIVND, per germline (reference sequence). With 6 bases removed from V and 5 bases from J, the gap between germline ends came to 11 bases.

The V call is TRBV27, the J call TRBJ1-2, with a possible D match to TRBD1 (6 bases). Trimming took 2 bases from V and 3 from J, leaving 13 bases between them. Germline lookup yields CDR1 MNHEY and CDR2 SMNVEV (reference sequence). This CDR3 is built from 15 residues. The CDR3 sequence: CASSLSGGADYGYTF. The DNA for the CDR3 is TGTGCCAGCAGTTTAAGTGGGGGCGCGGACTATGGCTACACCTTC.

The CDR3 is CASRPIEYSDEQYF. CDR3 bases: TGTGCCAGCAGACCTATTGAATATTCCGACGAGCAGTACTTC. The chain links TRBV27 to TRBJ2-7; D unclear. CDR3 length equals 14 residues. Germline V lookup: CDR1 MNHEY, CDR2 SMNVEV (reference sequence). V was shortened by 6 bases and J by 5 bases, with 17 bases between the two germline ends.

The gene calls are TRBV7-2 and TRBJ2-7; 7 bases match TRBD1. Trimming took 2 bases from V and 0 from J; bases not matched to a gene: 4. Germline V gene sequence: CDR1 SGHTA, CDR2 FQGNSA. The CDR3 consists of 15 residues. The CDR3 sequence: CASSLRQGSSYEQYF. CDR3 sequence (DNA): TGTGCCAGCAGCTTAAGACAGGGAAGCTCCTACGAGCAGTACTTC.